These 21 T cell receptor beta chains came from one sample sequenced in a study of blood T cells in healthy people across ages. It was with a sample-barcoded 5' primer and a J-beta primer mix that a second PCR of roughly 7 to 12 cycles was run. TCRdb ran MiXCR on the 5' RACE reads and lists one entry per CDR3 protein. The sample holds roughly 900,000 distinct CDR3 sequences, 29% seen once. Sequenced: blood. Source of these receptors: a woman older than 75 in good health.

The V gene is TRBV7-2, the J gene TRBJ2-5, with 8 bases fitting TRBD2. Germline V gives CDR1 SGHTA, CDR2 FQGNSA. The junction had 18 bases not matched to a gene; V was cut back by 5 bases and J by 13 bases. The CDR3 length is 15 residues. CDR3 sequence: CASSPSGGRPGELYF. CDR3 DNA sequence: TGTGCCAGCAGCCCCAGCGGGGGCCGTCCTGGTGAGCTGTACTTC.

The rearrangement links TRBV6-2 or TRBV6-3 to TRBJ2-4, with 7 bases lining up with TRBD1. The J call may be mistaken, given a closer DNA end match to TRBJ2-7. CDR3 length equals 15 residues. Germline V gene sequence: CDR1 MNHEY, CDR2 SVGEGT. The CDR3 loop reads CASSNRQGVTNEQYF. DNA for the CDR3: TGTGCCAGCAGCAACAGACAGGGAGTAACTAACGAGCAGTACTTC.

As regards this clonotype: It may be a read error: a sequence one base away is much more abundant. CDR3 residues: CASSVDLGTQFF. The CDR3 nucleotides read TGTGCCAGCAGCGTGGACTTAGGGACCCAGTTCTTC. V usage is TRBV9 and J usage is TRBJ2-5; D may be TRBD1 or TRBD2 (5 bases each). With the DNA end fitting TRBJ2-1 better, the J assignment may be wrong. The V gene's germline CDR1 is SGDLS and CDR2 YYNGEE. The CDR3 totals 12 residues.

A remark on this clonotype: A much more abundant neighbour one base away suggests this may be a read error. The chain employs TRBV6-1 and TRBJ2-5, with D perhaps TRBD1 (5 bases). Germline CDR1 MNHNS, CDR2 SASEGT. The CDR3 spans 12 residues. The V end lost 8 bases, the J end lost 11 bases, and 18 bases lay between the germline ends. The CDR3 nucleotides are TGTGCCAGCGTTCAGGGTTGGAATGAGCAGTACTTC. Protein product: CASVQGWNEQYF.

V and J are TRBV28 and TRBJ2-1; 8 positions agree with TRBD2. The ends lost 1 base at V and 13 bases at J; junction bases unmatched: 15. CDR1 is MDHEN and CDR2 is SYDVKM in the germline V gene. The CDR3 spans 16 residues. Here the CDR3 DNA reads TGTGCCAGCAGTTTATCCCGAGCGGGGGTTCAAGAGACCCAGTTCTTC. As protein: CASSLSRAGVQETQFF.

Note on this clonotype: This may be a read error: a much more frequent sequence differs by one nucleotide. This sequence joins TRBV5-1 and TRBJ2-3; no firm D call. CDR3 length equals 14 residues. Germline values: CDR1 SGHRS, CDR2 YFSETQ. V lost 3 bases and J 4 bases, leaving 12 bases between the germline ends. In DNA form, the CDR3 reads TGCGCCAGCAGCTGCGGTGGAAGTGCAGATACGCAGTATTTT. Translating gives CASSCGGSADTQYF.

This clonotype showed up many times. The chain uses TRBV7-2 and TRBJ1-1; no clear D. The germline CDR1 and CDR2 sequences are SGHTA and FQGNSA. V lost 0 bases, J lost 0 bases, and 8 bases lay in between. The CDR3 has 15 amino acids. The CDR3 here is CASSLAARMNTEAFF. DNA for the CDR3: TGTGCCAGCAGCTTAGCCGCCAGGATGAACACTGAAGCTTTCTTT.

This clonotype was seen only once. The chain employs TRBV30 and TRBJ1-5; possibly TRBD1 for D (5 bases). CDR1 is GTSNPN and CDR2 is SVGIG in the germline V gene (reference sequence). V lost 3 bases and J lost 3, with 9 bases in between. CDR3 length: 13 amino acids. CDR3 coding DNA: TGTGCCTGGAGCGGGGGGAACAATCAGCCCCAGCATTTT. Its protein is CAWSGGNNQPQHF.

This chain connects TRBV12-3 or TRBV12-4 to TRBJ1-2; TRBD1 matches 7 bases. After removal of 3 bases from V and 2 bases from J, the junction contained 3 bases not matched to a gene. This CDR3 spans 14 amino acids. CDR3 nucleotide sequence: TGTGCCAGCAGTTTCACGACAGGGAACTATGGCTACACCTTC. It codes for CASSFTTGNYGYTF.

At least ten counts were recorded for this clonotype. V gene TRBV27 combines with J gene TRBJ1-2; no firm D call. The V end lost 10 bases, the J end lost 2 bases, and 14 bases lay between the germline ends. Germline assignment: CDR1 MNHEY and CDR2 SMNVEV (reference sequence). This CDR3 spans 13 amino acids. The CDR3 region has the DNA TGTGCCACCTCCCCGACGGGGAACTATGGCTACACCTTC. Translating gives CATSPTGNYGYTF.

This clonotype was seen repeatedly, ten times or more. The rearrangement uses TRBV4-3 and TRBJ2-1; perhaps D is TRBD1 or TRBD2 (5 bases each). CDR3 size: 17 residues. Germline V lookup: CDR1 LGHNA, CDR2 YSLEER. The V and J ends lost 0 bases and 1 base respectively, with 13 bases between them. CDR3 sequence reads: CASSQDQGRPSYNEQFF. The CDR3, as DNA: TGCGCCAGCAGCCAAGATCAGGGACGGCCTTCCTACAATGAGCAGTTCTTC.

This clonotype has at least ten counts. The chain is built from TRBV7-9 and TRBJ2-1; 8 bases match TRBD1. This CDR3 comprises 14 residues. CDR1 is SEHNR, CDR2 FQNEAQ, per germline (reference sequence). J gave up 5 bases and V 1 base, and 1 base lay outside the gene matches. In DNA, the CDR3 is TGTGCCAGCAGCTTAGACAGGGGGGACAATGAGCAGTTCTTC. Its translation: CASSLDRGDNEQFF.

This chain's CDR3 is CASSVTTNTEAFF. The CDR3 DNA follows: TGTGCCAGCAGCGTCACAACGAACACTGAAGCTTTCTTT. The chain joins TRBV9 to TRBJ1-1; no reliable D call. Germline V gives CDR1 SGDLS, CDR2 YYNGEE. CDR3 length: 13 amino acids. V was pared by 2 bases and J by 1 base, with 6 bases between.

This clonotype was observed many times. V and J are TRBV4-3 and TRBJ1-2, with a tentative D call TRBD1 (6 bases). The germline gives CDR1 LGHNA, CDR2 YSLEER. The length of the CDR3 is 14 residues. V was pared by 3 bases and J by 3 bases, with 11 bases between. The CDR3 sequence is CASSQATGDYGYTF. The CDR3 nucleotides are TGCGCCAGCAGCCAGGCGACAGGAGACTATGGCTACACCTTC.

The CDR3 spells CATVGQTLEAFF. The CDR3 nucleotides are TGTGCCACAGTAGGACAAACGCTTGAAGCTTTCTTT. The gene calls are TRBV28 and TRBJ1-1; D perhaps matches TRBD1 (5 bases). The germline V gene has CDR1 MDHEN and CDR2 SYDVKM. With 10 bases removed from V and 7 bases from J, the gap between germline ends came to 16 bases. The CDR3 covers 12 residues.

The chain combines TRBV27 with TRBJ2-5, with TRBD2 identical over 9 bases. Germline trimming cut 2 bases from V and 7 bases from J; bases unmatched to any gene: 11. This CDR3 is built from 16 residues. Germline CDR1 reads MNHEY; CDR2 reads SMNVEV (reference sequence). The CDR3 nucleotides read TGTGCCAGCAGTTTAAACTCCCTAGCGGGGAAAGGGACCCAGTACTTC. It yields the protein CASSLNSLAGKGTQYF.

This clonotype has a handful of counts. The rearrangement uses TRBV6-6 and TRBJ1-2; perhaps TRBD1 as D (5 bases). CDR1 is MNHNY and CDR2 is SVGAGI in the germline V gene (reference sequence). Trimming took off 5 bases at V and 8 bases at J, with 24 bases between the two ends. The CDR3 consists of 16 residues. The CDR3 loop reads CASSTEITGTQVGYTF. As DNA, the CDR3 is TGTGCCAGCAGTACTGAGATTACCGGGACCCAAGTGGGCTACACCTTC.

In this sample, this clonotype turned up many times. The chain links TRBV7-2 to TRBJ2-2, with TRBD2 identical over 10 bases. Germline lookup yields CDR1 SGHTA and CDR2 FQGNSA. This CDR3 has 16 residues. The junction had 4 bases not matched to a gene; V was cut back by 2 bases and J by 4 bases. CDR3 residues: CASSLTSGVSTGELFF. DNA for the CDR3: TGTGCCAGCAGCTTAACTAGCGGGGTGTCCACCGGGGAGCTGTTTTTT.

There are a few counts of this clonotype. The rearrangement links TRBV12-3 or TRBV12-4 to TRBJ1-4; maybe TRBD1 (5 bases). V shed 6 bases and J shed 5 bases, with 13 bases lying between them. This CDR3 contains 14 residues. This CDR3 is CASSGTLQNEKLFF. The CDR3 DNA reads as TGTGCCAGCAGCGGGACTCTACAGAATGAAAAACTGTTTTTT.

CDR3 sequence (DNA): TGTGCCAGCAGTGAAGCGCGAGCAAGTACGCAGTATTTT. Translating gives CASSEARASTQYF. The gene calls are TRBV2 and TRBJ2-3; no reliable D call. V was pared by 0 bases and J by 8 bases, with 9 bases between. The germline gives CDR1 SNHLY, CDR2 FYNNEI. The CDR3 is 13 amino acids. The complete variable domain, with remaining parts taken from reference TRBV2 and TRBJ2-3, reads EPEVTQTPSHQVTQMGQEVILRCVPISNHLYFYWYRQILGQKVEFLVSFYNNEISEKSEIFDDQFSVERPDGSNFTLKIRSTKLEDSAMYFCASSEARASTQYFGPGTRLTVL.

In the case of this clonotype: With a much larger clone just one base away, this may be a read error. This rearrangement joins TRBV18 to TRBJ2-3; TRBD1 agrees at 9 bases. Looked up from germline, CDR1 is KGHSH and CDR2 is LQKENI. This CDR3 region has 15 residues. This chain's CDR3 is CTSSPRTGGTDTQYF. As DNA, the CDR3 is TGTACCAGCTCACCTAGGACAGGGGGCACAGATACGCAGTATTTT.